This T cell receptor (beta chain) came from a study of STAT5B mutations in CD4+ large granular lymphocyte leukemia (dated by TCRdb to 2022 to 2024). Context from the whole study: Among the healthy controls, the CDR3 'QG' motif was associated with a particular HLA allele. The study compared the TCRbeta repertoires of patients with CD4+ T-cell large granular lymphocyte leukemia against those of healthy blood donors. Flow cytometry on FACSCanto II or FACSVerse showed that the purified fractions were more than 95% pure among lymphocytes. What the study reported, not specific to this receptor: TRBV06-family usage was enriched among the top patient clones (8/27) compared with healthy controls (2/35). The data were not HLA-matched, and the higher clonality in CD4+ T-LGLL than in CD8+ T-LGLL could be due to the relatively small sample size. Main leukemic clonotypes were private to each patient, although under 30% appeared at low frequency in other patients' non-leukemic repertoires. CD4-sorted patient repertoires appeared more clonal than healthy CD4+ repertoires, and this difference persisted after removing the putative leukemic clones.

As regards this clone: Its antigen has not been determined. No base-level quality is on record; no much larger clone is a single base apart.

TCRbeta rearrangements were sequenced from genomic DNA using the immunoSEQ assay at survey resolution. The paper's data handling went like this. In the TCR sequencing data, the lowest productive clonotype frequency that could be detected was 2.59 x 10-5. Analyses included only productive TCRbeta rearrangements, meaning complete and in-frame sequences. The clonality of each sample was calculated as Simpson clonality in the immunoSEQ Analyzer version 3.0. Clones were categorized by frequency as very rare, small, medium, large (1-20%) or hyperexpanded (>20%). Generation probabilities were estimated with OLGA 1.2.3, V-gene circos plots were made with VDJtools, specificities were searched in VDJdb, and CDR3 motifs were identified with GLIPH. The immuneACCESS repertoire file appears here via TCRdb, limited to in-frame rearrangements. These files lack a portion of the clones; in checked studies, under half of the deficit traces to unresolved V genes, and the cause of the others is not known. The DNA was the basis for D and trimming; V, J and clone size are from that table. This sample is represented by 32,000 or so clones; 79% of them were singletons. Clones ranked in the top ten supply 5.5% to 7.5% of the sample.

Healthy controls were some 40 blood donors whose buffy coats came from the Finnish Red Cross blood service. All TCR-sequenced material derived from peripheral blood: patient blood samples and healthy donor buffy coats. Peripheral blood mononuclear cells were isolated by Ficoll-Hypaque gradient centrifugation. CD4+ cells were magnetically purified from the buffy coats of healthy controls. The Gentra Puregene Cell and Tissue kit was used for genomic DNA extraction, and quantification was performed on a Qubit 2.0 fluorometer. Counted from cysteine to phenylalanine, this CDR3 has 14 amino acids. The entry retains the CDR3 DNA only, 42 bases that are in frame from base 1. The germline V gene encodes CDR1 SGHTA and CDR2 FQGNSA. A distance of 6 bases separates the germline ends of V and J, which lose 1 base and 2 bases respectively.

The clonotype originates from a human donor in good health. The sample consisted of CD4+ T cells from blood buffy coats. In this chain, TRBV7-2 is recombined with TRBJ1-3; no D gene call is confident. The nucleotide sequence is given as TGTGCCAGCAGCTTAGGGCCCCCTGGAAACACCATATATTTT. This gives the protein CASSLGPPGNTIYF.